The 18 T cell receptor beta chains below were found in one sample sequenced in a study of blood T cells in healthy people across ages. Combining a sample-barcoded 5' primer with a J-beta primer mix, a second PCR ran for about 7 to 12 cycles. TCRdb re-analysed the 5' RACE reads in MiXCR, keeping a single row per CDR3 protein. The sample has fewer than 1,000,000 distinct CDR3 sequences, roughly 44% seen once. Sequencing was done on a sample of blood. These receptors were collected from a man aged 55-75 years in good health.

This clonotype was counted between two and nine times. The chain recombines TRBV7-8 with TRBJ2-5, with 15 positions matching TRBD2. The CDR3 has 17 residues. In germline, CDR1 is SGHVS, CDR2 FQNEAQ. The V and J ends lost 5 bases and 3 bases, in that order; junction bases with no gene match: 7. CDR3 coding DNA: TGTGCCAGCAGCCCAAGATGGACTAGCGGGGGGGAAGAGACCCAGTACTTC. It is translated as CASSPRWTSGGEETQYF.

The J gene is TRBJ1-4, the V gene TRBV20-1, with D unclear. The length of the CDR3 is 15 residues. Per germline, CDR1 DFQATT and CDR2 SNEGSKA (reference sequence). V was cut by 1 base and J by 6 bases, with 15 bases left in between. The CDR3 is CSARALRGKDEKLFF. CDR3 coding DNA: TGCAGTGCTAGAGCCCTCCGGGGAAAGGATGAAAAACTGTTTTTT.

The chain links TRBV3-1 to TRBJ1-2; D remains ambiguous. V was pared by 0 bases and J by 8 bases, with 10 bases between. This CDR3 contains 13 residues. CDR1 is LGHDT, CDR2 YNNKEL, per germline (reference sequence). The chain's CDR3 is CASSQERAAGYTF. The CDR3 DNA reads TGTGCCAGCAGCCAAGAAAGGGCGGCAGGCTACACCTTC.

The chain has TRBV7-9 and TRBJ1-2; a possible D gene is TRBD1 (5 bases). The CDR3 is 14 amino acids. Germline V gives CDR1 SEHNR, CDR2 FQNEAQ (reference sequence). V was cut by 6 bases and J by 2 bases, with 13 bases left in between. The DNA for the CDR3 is TGTGCCAGCAGGAAAAACGGGGGAAACTATGGCTACACCTTC. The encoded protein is CASRKNGGNYGYTF.

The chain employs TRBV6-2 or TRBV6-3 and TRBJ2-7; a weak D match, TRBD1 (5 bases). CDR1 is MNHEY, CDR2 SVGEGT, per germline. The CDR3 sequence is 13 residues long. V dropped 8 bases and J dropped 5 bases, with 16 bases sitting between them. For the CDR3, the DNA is TGTGCCAGCGGGTGGACAAGTCGAGACGAGCAGTACTTC. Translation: CASGWTSRDEQYF.

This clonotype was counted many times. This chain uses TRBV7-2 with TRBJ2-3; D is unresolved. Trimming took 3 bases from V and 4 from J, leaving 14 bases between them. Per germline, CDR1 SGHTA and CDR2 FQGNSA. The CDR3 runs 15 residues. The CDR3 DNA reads TGTGCCAGCAGCTTCGGTAGCAGCCAGCCAGATACGCAGTATTTT. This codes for CASSFGSSQPDTQYF.

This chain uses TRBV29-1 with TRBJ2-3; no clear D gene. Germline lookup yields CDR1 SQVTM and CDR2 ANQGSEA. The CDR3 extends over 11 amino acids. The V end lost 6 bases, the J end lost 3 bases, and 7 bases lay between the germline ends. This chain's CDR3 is CSVRLTDTQYF. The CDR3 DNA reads TGCAGCGTCCGGCTAACAGATACGCAGTATTTT.

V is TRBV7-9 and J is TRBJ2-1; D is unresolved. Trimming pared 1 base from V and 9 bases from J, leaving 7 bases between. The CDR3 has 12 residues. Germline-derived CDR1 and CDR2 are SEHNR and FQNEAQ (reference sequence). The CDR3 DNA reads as TGTGCCAGCAGCTTAGTTTTAAGTGAGCAGTTCTTC. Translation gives CASSLVLSEQFF.

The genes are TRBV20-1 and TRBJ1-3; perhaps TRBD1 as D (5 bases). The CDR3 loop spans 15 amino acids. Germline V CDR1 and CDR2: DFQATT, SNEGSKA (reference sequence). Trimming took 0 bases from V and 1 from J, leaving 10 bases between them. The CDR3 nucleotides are TGCAGTGCTAGAGATTTGAAGGGGTCTGGAAACACCATATATTTT. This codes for CSARDLKGSGNTIYF.

In DNA form, the CDR3 reads TGTGCCAGCAGGGACGAGACAGCCTCCTACGAGCAGTACTTC. It yields the protein CASRDETASYEQYF. The V call is TRBV6-2 or TRBV6-3, the J call TRBJ2-7; tentatively, D is TRBD1 (5 bases). The CDR3 totals 14 residues. Germline values: CDR1 MNHEY, CDR2 SVGEGT. Trimming removed 6 bases from V and 0 bases from J, with 12 bases in between.

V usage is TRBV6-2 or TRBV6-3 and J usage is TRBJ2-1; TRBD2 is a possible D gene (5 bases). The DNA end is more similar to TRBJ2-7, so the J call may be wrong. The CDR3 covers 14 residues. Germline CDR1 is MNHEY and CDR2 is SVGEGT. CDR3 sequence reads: CASSYFRRGNEQYF. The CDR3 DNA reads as TGTGCCAGCAGTTACTTCCGAAGAGGGAATGAGCAGTACTTC.

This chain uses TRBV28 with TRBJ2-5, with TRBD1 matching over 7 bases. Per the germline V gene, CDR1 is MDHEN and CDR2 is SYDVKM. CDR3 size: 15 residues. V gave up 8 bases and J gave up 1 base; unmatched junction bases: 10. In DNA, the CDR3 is TGTGCCAGCGGGACGGGACAGTTGCTCCAAGAGACCCAGTACTTC. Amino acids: CASGTGQLLQETQYF.

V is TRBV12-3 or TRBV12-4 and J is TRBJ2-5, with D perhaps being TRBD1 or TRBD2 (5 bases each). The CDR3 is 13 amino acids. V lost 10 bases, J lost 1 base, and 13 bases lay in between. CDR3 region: CAISTGAQETQYF. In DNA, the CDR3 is TGTGCCATCTCCACCGGGGCCCAAGAGACCCAGTACTTC.

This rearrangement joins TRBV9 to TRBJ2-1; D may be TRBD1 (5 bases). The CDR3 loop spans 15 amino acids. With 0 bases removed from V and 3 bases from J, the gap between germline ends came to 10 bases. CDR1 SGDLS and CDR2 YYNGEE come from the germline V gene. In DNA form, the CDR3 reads TGTGCCAGCAGCGTAGGGGGCACCTACTACAATGAGCAGTTCTTC. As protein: CASSVGGTYYNEQFF.

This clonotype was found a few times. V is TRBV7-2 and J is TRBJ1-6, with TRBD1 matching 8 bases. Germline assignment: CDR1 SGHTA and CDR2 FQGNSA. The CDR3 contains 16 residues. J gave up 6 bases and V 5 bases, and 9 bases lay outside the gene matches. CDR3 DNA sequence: TGTGCCAGCAGCGACAGGACAGGGCTCAGTAATTCACCCCTCCACTTT. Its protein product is CASSDRTGLSNSPLHF.

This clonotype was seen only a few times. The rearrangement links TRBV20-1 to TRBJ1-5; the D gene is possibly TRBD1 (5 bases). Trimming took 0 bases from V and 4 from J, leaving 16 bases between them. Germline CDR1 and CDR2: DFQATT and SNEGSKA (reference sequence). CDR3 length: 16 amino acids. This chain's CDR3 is CSARDRKGSINQPQHF. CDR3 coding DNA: TGCAGTGCTAGAGATCGGAAGGGGTCTATAAATCAGCCCCAGCATTTT.

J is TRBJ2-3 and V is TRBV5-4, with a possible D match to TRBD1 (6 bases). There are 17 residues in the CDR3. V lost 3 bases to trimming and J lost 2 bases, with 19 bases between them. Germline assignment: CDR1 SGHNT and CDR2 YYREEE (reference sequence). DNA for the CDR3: TGTGCCAGCAGCTCCCAGCCAGCAGGGGCCCACACAGATACGCAGTATTTT. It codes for CASSSQPAGAHTDTQYF.

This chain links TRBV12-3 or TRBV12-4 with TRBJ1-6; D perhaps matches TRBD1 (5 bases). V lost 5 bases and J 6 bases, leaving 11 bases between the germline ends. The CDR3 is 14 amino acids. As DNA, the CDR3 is TGTGCCAGCAGTCGCCGGGGGGTTAATTCACCCCTCCACTTT. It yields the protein CASSRRGVNSPLHF.